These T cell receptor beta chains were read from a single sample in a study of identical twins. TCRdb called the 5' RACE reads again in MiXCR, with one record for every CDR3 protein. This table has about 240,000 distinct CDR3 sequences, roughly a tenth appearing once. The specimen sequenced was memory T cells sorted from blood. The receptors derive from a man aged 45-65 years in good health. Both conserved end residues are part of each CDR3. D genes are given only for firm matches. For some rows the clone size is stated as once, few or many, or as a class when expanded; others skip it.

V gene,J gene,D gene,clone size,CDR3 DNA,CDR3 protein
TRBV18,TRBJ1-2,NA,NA,TGTGCCAGCTCACCGGCGCGGCTTCGAGGCTACACCTTC,CASSPARLRGYTF
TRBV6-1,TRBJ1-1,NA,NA,TGTGCCAGCAGTGAAGCGAGAGGGACTGAAGCTTTCTTT,CASSEARGTEAFF
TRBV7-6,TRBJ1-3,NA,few,TGTGCCAGCAGCTTAGCAGGAGTTGGAAACACCATATATTTT,CASSLAGVGNTIYF
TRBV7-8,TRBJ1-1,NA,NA,TGTGCCAGCAGCTTAAACAGGGAGGCTGAAGCTTTCTTT,CASSLNREAEAFF
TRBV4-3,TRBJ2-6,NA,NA,TGCGCCAGCAAGTCCAGTGCCTCTGGGGCCAACGTCCTGACTTTC,CASKSSASGANVLTF
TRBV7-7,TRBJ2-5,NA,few,TGTGCCAGCAGCTTAGGCAGCCATCAAGAGACCCAGTACTTC,CASSLGSHQETQYF
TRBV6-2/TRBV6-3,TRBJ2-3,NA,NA,TGTGCCAGCAGGCCAGGGCGTTATAGCACAGATACGCAGTATTTT,CASRPGRYSTDTQYF
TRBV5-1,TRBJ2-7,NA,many,TGCGCCAGCAGCTTGGAGGGCCAGGGGGAGCAGTACTTC,CASSLEGQGEQYF
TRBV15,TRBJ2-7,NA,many,TGTGCCACCAGCAGAGCTGGGGCCTCCTACGAGCAGTACTTC,CATSRAGASYEQYF
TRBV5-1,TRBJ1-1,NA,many,TGCGCCAGCAGCTCCGGGACACGCATGAACACTGAAGCTTTCTTT,CASSSGTRMNTEAFF
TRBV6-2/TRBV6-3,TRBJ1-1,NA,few,TGTGCCAGCAGCAACTTCAGGCTCCGGGCTTTCTTT,CASSNFRLRAFF